The 21 T cell receptor beta chains listed next were all sequenced from one sample in a study of human T cells and chemical hapten exposure. The time point here: patch test 1, 2 weeks after DPC sensitization. Treatment specified: therapeutic diphenylcyclopropenone sensitization with weekly scalp DPC. TCRdb re-analysed the RACE reads in MiXCR, keeping a single row per CDR3 protein. The data show more than 65,000 distinct CDR3 sequences, roughly 7.2% seen once. The sequenced sample was whole blood, obtained in connection with sensitization to the hapten diphenylcyclopropenone (DPC). All receptors derive from a woman younger than 45 with alopecia areata. Some clones in this sample may be carry-over from other donors' samples.

The table lists this clonotype with many counts. The chain recombines TRBV25-1 with TRBJ2-7; no clear D. V was trimmed by 5 bases and J by 1 base, leaving 9 bases between them. CDR3 length equals 13 residues. Germline V gene sequence: CDR1 MGHDK, CDR2 SYGVNS. The CDR3 loop is CASSYPKSYEQYF. The CDR3 DNA follows: TGTGCCAGCAGTTATCCGAAGTCCTACGAGCAGTACTTC.

This clonotype was picked up a small number of times. The gene calls are TRBV30 and TRBJ1-1; TRBD1 matches 7 bases. The V gene end was trimmed by 5 bases and the J gene end by 1 base; junction bases not matched to a gene: 4. This CDR3 has 13 amino acids. Germline lookup yields CDR1 GTSNPN and CDR2 SVGIG (reference sequence). The CDR3 loop is CAWATGKNTEAFF. Written as DNA, the CDR3 is TGTGCCTGGGCGACAGGGAAGAACACTGAAGCTTTCTTT.

This clonotype was counted between two and nine times. J is TRBJ1-6 and V is TRBV5-4, with D unresolved. Trimming took 4 bases from V and 12 from J, leaving 14 bases between them. This CDR3 contains 13 residues. Looked up from germline, CDR1 is SGHNT and CDR2 is YYREEE (reference sequence). The CDR3 nucleotides are TGTGCCAGCAGCCAAATCCAAACGGAACCCCTCCACTTT. Translation: CASSQIQTEPLHF.

The rearrangement uses TRBV12-3 or TRBV12-4 and TRBJ1-5; D is possibly TRBD1 (5 bases). The CDR3 extends over 13 amino acids. The V and J ends lost 3 bases and 7 bases respectively, with 10 bases between them. CDR3 coding DNA: TGTGCCAGCAGTTTGGAGGGGTGGCAGCCCCAGCATTTT. Translated, it gives CASSLEGWQPQHF.

This clonotype was observed a handful of times. The chain employs TRBV14 and TRBJ1-2, with D unresolved. The germline CDR1 and CDR2 sequences are SGHDN and FVKESK. CDR3 length equals 13 residues. Trimming stripped 1 base from V and 8 bases from J, with 11 bases between. CDR3 DNA: TGTGCCAGCAGCCAAGCCCACATCGGGGGCTACACCTTC. Amino acids: CASSQAHIGGYTF. The whole variable domain, remainder taken from reference TRBV14 and TRBJ1-2, is EAGVTQFPSHSVIEKGQTVTLRCDPISGHDNLYWYRRVMGKEIKFLLHFVKESKQDESGMPNNRFLAERTGGTYSTLKVQPAELEDSGVYFCASSQAHIGGYTFGSGTRLTVV.

J is TRBJ2-1 and V is TRBV28; 9 bases map to TRBD1. J lost 2 bases, V lost 10 bases, and 3 bases had no gene match. Looked up from germline, CDR1 is MDHEN and CDR2 is SYDVKM. The CDR3 is 13 residues long. CDR3 amino acids: CATGTGTYNEQFF. The CDR3 DNA reads TGTGCCACTGGGACAGGGACCTACAATGAGCAGTTCTTC.

The table lists this clonotype with a few counts. V and J are TRBV6-5 and TRBJ1-1; 7 bases map to TRBD1. Germline V CDR1 and CDR2: MNHEY, SVGAGI. This CDR3 contains 15 residues. V was clipped by 6 bases and J by 3 bases; unmatched bases: 10. CDR3 in amino acids: CASRARQGSYTEAFF. CDR3 sequence (DNA): TGTGCCAGCAGGGCCAGACAGGGAAGTTACACTGAAGCTTTCTTT.

In its sample, this clonotype was seen many times. The genes are TRBV20-1 and TRBJ2-5; no reliable D call. The V and J ends lost 3 bases and 5 bases respectively, with 10 bases between them. The CDR3 totals 12 residues. Germline V gene lookup returns CDR1 DFQATT and CDR2 SNEGSKA (reference sequence). CDR3 nucleotides: TGCAGTGCTAGTCGGCCCATGGAGACCCAGTACTTC. Amino acid sequence: CSASRPMETQYF.

This clonotype appeared many times. The chain combines TRBV6-5 with TRBJ1-3; D call uncertain. Trimming stripped 4 bases from V and 0 bases from J, with 10 bases between. CDR1 and CDR2 (germline): MNHEY, SVGAGI. This CDR3 spans 15 amino acids. The CDR3 reads CASSLGWGSGNTIYF. The CDR3 nucleotides are TGTGCCAGCAGTTTGGGGTGGGGCTCTGGAAACACCATATATTTT.

Ten or more counts support this clonotype. This may stem from a read error, because a much larger clone lies one nucleotide away. The CDR3 does not end in the conserved phenylalanine or tryptophan, so this is likely a read error. CDR3 nucleotide sequence: TGTGCCACCGCCCCGGACAGGAACACCGGGGAGCTGTTTCTT. Its translation: CATAPDRNTGELFL. V gene TRBV24-1 combines with J gene TRBJ2-2; D may be TRBD1 (6 bases). Germline V lookup: CDR1 KGHDR, CDR2 SFDVKD. The CDR3 is 14 amino acids. Trimming took 9 bases from V and 1 from J, leaving 11 bases between them.

This clonotype was counted between two and nine times. The junction departs from the called germline gene at one end, perhaps through a read error. The J gene is TRBJ1-5, the V gene TRBV24-1; TRBD1 matches 7 bases. Germline V gives CDR1 KGHDR, CDR2 SFDVKD. The CDR3 is made up of 14 amino acids. Here the CDR3 DNA reads TGTGCCACTTTAGGGGGCTTTGGGAATCAGCCCCAGAATTTT. Translating it yields CATLGGFGNQPQNF.

This chain connects TRBV20-1 to TRBJ1-6; TRBD1 aligns across 8 bases. V trimming: 6 bases; J trimming: 7 bases; junction bases outside the gene matches: 5. Germline V lookup: CDR1 DFQATT, CDR2 SNEGSKA (reference sequence). The length of the CDR3 is 13 residues. CDR3 region: CSAPTGVNSPLHF. DNA of the CDR3: TGCAGTGCCCCGACAGGGGTCAATTCACCCCTCCACTTT.

This clonotype occurred a few times. The rearrangement uses TRBV12-3 or TRBV12-4 and TRBJ1-5; D is perhaps TRBD1 (6 bases). CDR3 length: 15 amino acids. V shed 4 bases and J shed 0 bases, with 10 bases lying between them. The CDR3 spells CASSSRTASNQPQHF. In DNA form, the CDR3 reads TGTGCCAGCAGTTCGCGGACAGCTAGCAATCAGCCCCAGCATTTT.

This clonotype was counted at least ten times. The chain links TRBV14 to TRBJ2-7, with TRBD2 as a possible D gene (6 bases). The ends were cut back, 4 bases at V and 4 bases at J, with 29 bases in the middle. Germline V gene sequence: CDR1 SGHDN, CDR2 FVKESK. There are 19 residues in the CDR3. CDR3 DNA sequence: TGTGCCAGCAGCCTTCATCGGGGGTTCGGGGATACGTCTTGGTACGAGCAGTACTTC. This gives the protein CASSLHRGFGDTSWYEQYF.

Ten or more counts support this clonotype. This chain uses TRBV11-2 with TRBJ1-1; 7 bases align to TRBD1. V trimming: 3 bases; J trimming: 10 bases; junction bases outside the gene matches: 5. Germline CDR1 and CDR2: SGHAT and FQNNGV. The CDR3 is 12 residues long. Here the CDR3 reads CASSLTGILAFF. CDR3 bases: TGTGCCAGCAGCTTGACAGGGATTTTAGCTTTCTTT.

This clonotype was recorded a few times. V is TRBV30 and J is TRBJ1-1; D perhaps matches TRBD1 (5 bases). Germline V gene data show CDR1 as GTSNPN and CDR2 as SVGIG (reference sequence). Trimming shortened V by 1 base and J by 11 bases, and 14 bases separated the two germline ends. The CDR3 length is 12 residues. The CDR3 DNA is TGTGCCTGGAGTGAACGGGCAGGGATGGCTTTCTTT. Protein product: CAWSERAGMAFF.

Only a few counts were recorded for this clonotype. This chain joins TRBV29-1 and TRBJ1-2, with 7 nucleotides matching TRBD1. This CDR3 comprises 14 residues. Per germline, CDR1 SQVTM and CDR2 ANQGSEA. V lost 6 bases and J lost 3; bases outside the gene matches: 10. CDR3 nucleotide sequence: TGCAGCGTAGATTCGACAGGGTCTTACTATGGCTACACCTTC. This sequence encodes CSVDSTGSYYGYTF.

There are a few counts of this clonotype. J is TRBJ2-5 and V is TRBV5-1; D might be TRBD1 or TRBD2, each matching 5 bases. V was pared by 0 bases and J by 1 base, with 7 bases between. The CDR3 extends over 14 amino acids. Germline loops: CDR1 SGHRS, CDR2 YFSETQ. CDR3 DNA: TGCGCCAGCAGCTTGGGGGGGACCCAAGAGACCCAGTACTTC. Protein sequence: CASSLGGTQETQYF.

This clonotype was observed many times. V usage is TRBV6-5 and J usage is TRBJ2-2; D not certain. Germline V CDR1 and CDR2: MNHEY, SVGAGI. This CDR3 is built from 15 residues. The V and J ends lost 3 bases and 0 bases respectively, with 8 bases between them. DNA of the CDR3: TGTGCCAGCAGTTATGTCACCACGAACACCGGGGAGCTGTTTTTT. Translating gives CASSYVTTNTGELFF.

This clonotype was detected a few times. The chain joins TRBV20-1 to TRBJ1-2, with D perhaps TRBD1 (6 bases). CDR1 is DFQATT, CDR2 SNEGSKA, per germline (reference sequence). CDR3 length equals 12 residues. V was pared by 6 bases and J by 8 bases, with 16 bases between. DNA of the CDR3: TGCAGTGCAGCTTTGGACAGTCCCGGCTACACCTTC. Protein product: CSAALDSPGYTF.

This clonotype has a count of ten or more. Given a much more abundant clone one base away, this may be a read error. V usage is TRBV27 and J usage is TRBJ2-1; possible D gene TRBD1, 5 bases. There are 13 residues in the CDR3. V was shortened by 6 bases and J by 5 bases, with 11 bases between the two germline ends. Germline V gene data show CDR1 as MNHEY and CDR2 as SMNVEV (reference sequence). Here the CDR3 DNA reads TGTGCCAGCAGATGGGGCGGAAACAATGAGCAGTTCTTC. Translation gives CASRWGGNNEQFF.